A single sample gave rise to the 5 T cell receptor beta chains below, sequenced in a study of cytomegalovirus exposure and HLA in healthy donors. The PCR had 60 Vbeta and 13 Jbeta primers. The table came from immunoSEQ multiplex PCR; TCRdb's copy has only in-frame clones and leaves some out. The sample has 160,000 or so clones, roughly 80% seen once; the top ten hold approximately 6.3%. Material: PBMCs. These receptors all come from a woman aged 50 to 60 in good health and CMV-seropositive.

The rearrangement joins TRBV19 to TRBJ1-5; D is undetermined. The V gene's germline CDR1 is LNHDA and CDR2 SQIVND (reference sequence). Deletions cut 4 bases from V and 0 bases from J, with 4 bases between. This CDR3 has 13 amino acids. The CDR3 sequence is CASSTHSNQPQHF. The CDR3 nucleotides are TGTGCCAGTAGTACCCATAGCAATCAGCCCCAGCATTTT.

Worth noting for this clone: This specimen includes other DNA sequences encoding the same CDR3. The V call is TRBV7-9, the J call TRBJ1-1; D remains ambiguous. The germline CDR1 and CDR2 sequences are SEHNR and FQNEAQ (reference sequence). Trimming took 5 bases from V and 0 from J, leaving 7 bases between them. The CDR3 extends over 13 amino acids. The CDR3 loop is CASSLDMNTEAFF. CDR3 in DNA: TGTGCCAGCAGCCTTGACATGAACACTGAAGCTTTCTTT.

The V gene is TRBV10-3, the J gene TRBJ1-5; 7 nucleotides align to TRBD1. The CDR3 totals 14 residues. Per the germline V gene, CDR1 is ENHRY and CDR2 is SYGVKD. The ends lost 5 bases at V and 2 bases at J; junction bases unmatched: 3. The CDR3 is CAISTGTGNQPQHF. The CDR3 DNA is TGTGCCATCAGTACCGGGACAGGCAATCAGCCCCAGCATTTT.

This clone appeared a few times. The CDR3 region is CASSRDSGSNTIYF. The CDR3 DNA reads as TGTGCCAGCAGCCGGGACTCAGGATCAAACACCATATATTTT. The chain carries TRBV7-2 and TRBJ1-3, with D maybe TRBD1 (5 bases). In germline, CDR1 is SGHTA, CDR2 FQGNSA. The CDR3 totals 14 residues. The V gene lost 5 bases and the J gene lost 6 bases, with 14 bases spanning the gap.

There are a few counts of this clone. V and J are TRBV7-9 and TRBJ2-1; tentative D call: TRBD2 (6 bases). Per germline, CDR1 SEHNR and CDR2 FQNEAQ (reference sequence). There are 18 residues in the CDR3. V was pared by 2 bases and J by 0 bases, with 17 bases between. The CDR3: CASSLSAAGSSSYNEQFF. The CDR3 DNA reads TGTGCCAGCAGCTTATCGGCGGCGGGGTCTAGCTCCTACAATGAGCAGTTCTTC.